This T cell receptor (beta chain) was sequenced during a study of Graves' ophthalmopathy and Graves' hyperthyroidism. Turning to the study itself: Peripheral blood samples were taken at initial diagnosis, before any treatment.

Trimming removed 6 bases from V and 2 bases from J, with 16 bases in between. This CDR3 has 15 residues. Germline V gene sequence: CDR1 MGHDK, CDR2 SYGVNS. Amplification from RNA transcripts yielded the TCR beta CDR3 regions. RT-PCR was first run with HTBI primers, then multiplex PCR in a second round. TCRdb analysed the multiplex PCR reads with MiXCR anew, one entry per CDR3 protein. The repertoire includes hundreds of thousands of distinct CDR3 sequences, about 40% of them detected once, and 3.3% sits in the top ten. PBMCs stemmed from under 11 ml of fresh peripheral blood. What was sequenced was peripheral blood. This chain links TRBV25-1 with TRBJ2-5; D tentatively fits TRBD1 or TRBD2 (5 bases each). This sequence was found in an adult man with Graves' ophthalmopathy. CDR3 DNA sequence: TGTGCCAGCAGCAAGTCCGGGACGGTACAAGAGACCCAGTACTTC. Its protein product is CASSKSGTVQETQYF.